Shown below are 5 T cell receptor beta chains from a single sample sequenced in a study of regulatory T cells in long-lasting Graves disease. CDR3 regions were amplified by Arm-PCR using iRepertoire HTBI primers to build TCR beta libraries. Each CDR3 protein gets one entry after TCRdb re-called the multiplex PCR reads with MiXCR. The table has about 470,000 distinct CDR3 sequences, 15% seen once. As to time point: newly diagnosed GD, antithyroid drugs for less than 3 months. The TCR library used RNA extracted from PBMCs. Another study also made use of these data, one on T cells in Graves' hyperthyroidism and ophthalmopathy.

The sequenced sample was peripheral blood mononuclear cells (PBMCs), obtained at new diagnosis, from a patient treated with antithyroid drugs. These receptors were collected from a woman aged 25 to 39 with Graves disease.

The rearrangement links TRBV7-8 to TRBJ1-4; 7 bases agree with TRBD1. V lost 5 bases and J lost 6; bases outside the gene matches: 9. Per the germline V gene, CDR1 is SGHVS and CDR2 is FQNEAQ. The CDR3 is 15 residues long. The CDR3, as DNA: TGTGCCAGCAGCCCCCGGGACAGAAGAGATGAAAAACTGTTTTTT. This gives the protein CASSPRDRRDEKLFF. Complete variable domain (other parts from reference TRBV7-8 and TRBJ1-4): GAGVSQSPRYKVAKRGQDVALRCDPISGHVSLFWYQQALGQGPEFLTYFQNEAQLDKSGLPSDRFFAERPEGSVSTLKIQRTQQEDSAVYLCASSPRDRRDEKLFFGSGTQLSVL.

This clonotype was found many times. This chain uses TRBV24-1 with TRBJ2-3; D is uncertain. The germline CDR1 and CDR2 sequences are KGHDR and SFDVKD. V lost 4 bases and J lost 2, with 18 bases in between. The CDR3 consists of 17 residues. The CDR3: CATSDRNAWGPTDTQYF. The CDR3 region has the DNA TGTGCCACCAGTGACCGTAACGCGTGGGGTCCCACAGATACGCAGTATTTT.

This clonotype was found many times. V gene TRBV30 combines with J gene TRBJ1-5; the match to TRBD1 covers 7 bases. Trimming at V came to 5 bases and at J to 4 bases, leaving 11 bases not matched to a gene. Germline-derived CDR1 and CDR2 are GTSNPN and SVGIG (reference sequence). This CDR3 contains 15 residues. The CDR3 DNA follows: TGTGCCTGGGACCCTGGACAGGCCATAAATCAGCCCCAGCATTTT. It specifies CAWDPGQAINQPQHF.

This clonotype was counted at least ten times. The V call is TRBV6-5, the J call TRBJ2-5, with no clear D. CDR1 and CDR2 (germline): MNHEY, SVGAGI. The CDR3 contains 13 residues. Trimming removed 2 bases from V and 5 bases from J, with 9 bases in between. The CDR3 sequence: CASSYRASETQYF. The CDR3 nucleotides read TGTGCCAGCAGTTACCGGGCTTCGGAGACCCAGTACTTC.

This clonotype was seen many times. This chain connects TRBV12-3 or TRBV12-4 to TRBJ2-2, with TRBD1 matching 7 bases. V shed 4 bases, J shed 2 bases, and the junction held 7 bases outside the gene matches. The CDR3 is 16 residues long. In DNA form, the CDR3 reads TGTGCCAGCAGTTCCTGGACAGGCCCAAACACCGGGGAGCTGTTTTTT. It encodes CASSSWTGPNTGELFF.